This T cell receptor (beta chain) comes out of a study of blood T cells in healthy people across ages. The CDR3 consists of 15 residues. Germline CDR1 MNHEY, CDR2 SVGAGI. A second about 6 to 11 cycle PCR used barcoded and J-beta primers. Using its own MiXCR run on the 5' RACE reads, TCRdb lists one record per CDR3 protein. The sample has around 1,000,000 distinct CDR3 sequences; about 25% are singletons. In the case of this clonotype: One junction end disagrees with the germline gene, perhaps due to a read error.

These data were also reused for a study on T cells of mothers and their children.

The sequencing sample was made of blood. The sequence was obtained from a girl aged 2-10 years in good health. V gene TRBV6-5 combines with J gene TRBJ2-3; D is ambiguous. Here the CDR3 DNA reads TGCGCCAGCAGTCCCAAGTTGTATCCCACAGATACGCAGTATTTT. Its protein is CASSPKLYPTDTQYF.